The entry that follows covers one T cell receptor beta chain sequence. Its antigen is not identified. Profiling relied on immunoSEQ multiplex PCR, and the TCRdb table lists in-frame clones only, not all of them. The table shows 80,000 or so clones, with around four fifths occurring only once. This entry comes from a study of T cell responses to AZD1222 COVID-19 vaccine. The wider study: Pooling was applied to second doses at about 4 or about 12 weeks.

V lost 4 bases, J lost 1 base, and 8 bases lay in between. CDR1 is SGHRS, CDR2 YFSETQ, per germline. The length of the CDR3 is 13 residues. Whole-study findings and limits: Nearly half of spike-specific TCRs reportedly target variant regions that are unmutated in the B.1.351 and B.1.1.7 variants. Scientists sampled the repertoires only once the peak T cell response had passed. Only a handful of AZD1222 recipients, roughly six in all, had baseline seropositivity.

This rearrangement joins TRBV5-1 to TRBJ1-1; D not certain. The sequence was obtained from an adult in good health. Sequenced here: peripheral blood, sampled on day 0 of AZD1222 vaccination. The CDR3 is CASSLGPNTEAFF. The CDR3 region has the DNA TGCGCCAGCAGCCTCGGTCCGAACACTGAAGCTTTCTTT.